The present T cell receptor (beta chain) was sequenced within a study of blood T cell repertoires in COVID-19. Study in general: All recovered Cohort 3 donors got two negative PCRs, got clearance, or saw symptom resolution. T cells, B-cell-depleted T cells, or PBMCs supplied cDNA or gDNA.

The age range of participants was about 18 to 95 years, with residence in approximately 25 US areas. This CDR3 is 14 amino acids long. Trimming removed 3 bases from V and 6 bases from J, with 11 bases in between. Germline assignment: CDR1 LNHDA and CDR2 SQIVND (reference sequence). TCRdb's table, derived via immunoSEQ multiplex PCR, lists solely in-frame clones and lacks some. This sample has roughly 160,000 clones, with 70% to 80% found just once. This receptor was obtained from a woman between 70 and 85 years old in a cohort exposed to, infected with or recovered from COVID-19 (not recorded which). This rearrangement joins TRBV19 to TRBJ2-2; D not certain. What was sequenced was PBMCs or T cells enriched from blood (not recorded which). The CDR3 sequence: CASSIWAVAGELFF. The CDR3 DNA reads TGTGCCAGTAGTATTTGGGCAGTAGCCGGGGAGCTGTTTTTT.